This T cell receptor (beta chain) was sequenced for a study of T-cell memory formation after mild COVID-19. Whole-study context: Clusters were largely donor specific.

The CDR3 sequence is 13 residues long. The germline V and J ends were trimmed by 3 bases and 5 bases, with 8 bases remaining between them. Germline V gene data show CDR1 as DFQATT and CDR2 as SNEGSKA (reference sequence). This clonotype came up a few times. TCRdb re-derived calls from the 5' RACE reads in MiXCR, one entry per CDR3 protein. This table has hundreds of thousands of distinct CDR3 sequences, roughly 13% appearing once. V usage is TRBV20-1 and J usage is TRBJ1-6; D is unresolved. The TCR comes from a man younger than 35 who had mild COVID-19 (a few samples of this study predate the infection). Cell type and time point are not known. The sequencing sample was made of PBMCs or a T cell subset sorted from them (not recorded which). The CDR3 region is CSARLLNNSPLHF. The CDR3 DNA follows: TGCAGTGCTAGGTTACTGAATAATTCACCCCTCCACTTT.